This T cell receptor beta chain derives from a study of tumor and adjacent non-tumor tissue in lung cancer. Study in general: Patients were aged roughly 30 to 76, nine to eleven men and about five women, stage I to III.

This clonotype appeared many times. TCRbeta libraries were built with three rounds of nested PCR, modified from ARM-PCR. TCRdb analysed the multiplex PCR reads with MiXCR anew, one entry per CDR3 protein. The data hold 55,000 to 65,000 distinct CDR3 sequences, with more than 55% observed a single time. CDR1 and CDR2 from the germline V gene are MNHNS and SASEGT. The CDR3 is made up of 15 amino acids. Trimming left V 0 bases short and J 0 bases short, with 8 bases between. The template was RNA from unsorted bulk tissue. More than 3 cm separated this lung sample from the edge of the tumor. V is TRBV6-1 and J is TRBJ2-5; D not certain. The sample was distant non-tumor lung tissue. The source of this sequence is a man between 65 and 85 years old with non-small cell lung cancer. CDR3 amino acids: CASSEAPRYQETQYF. The CDR3 DNA is TGTGCCAGCAGTGAAGCGCCCAGATACCAAGAGACCCAGTACTTC.